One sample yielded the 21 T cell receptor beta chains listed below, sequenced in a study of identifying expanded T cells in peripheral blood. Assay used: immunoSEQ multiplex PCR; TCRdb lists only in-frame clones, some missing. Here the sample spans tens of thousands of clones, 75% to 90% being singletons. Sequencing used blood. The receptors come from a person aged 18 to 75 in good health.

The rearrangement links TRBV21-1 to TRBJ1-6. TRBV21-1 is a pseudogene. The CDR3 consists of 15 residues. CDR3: CAIEWTDSYNSPLHF. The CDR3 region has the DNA TGTGCCATCGAATGGACGGACTCCTATAATTCACCCCTCCACTTT.

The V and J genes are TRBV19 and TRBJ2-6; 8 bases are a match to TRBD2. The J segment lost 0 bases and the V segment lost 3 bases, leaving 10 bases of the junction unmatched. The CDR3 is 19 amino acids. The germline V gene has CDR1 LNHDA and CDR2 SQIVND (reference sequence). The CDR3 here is CASSIRGGRLSSGANVLTF. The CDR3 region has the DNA TGTGCCAGTAGTATTCGCGGGGGGCGCTTGAGCTCTGGGGCCAACGTCCTGACTTTC.

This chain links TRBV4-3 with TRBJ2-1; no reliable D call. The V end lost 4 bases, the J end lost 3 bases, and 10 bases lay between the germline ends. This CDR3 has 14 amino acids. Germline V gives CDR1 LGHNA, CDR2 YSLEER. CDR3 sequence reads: CASSPRGIYNEQFF. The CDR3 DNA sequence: TGCGCCAGCAGCCCCCGAGGAATCTACAATGAGCAGTTCTTC.

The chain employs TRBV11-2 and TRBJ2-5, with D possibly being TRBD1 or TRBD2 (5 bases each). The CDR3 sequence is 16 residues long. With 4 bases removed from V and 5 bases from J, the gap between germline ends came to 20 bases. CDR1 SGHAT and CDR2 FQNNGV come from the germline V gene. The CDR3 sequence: CASSSPGPQLLETQYF. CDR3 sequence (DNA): TGTGCCAGCAGCTCACCGGGACCTCAACTTTTGGAGACCCAGTACTTC.

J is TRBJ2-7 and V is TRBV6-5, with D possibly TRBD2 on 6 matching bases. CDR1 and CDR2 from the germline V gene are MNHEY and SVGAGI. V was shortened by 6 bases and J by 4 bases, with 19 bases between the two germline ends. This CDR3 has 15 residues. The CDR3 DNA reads TGTGCCAGCAGGTTGAGAAGGTTTAGCGGATACGAGCAGTACTTC. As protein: CASRLRRFSGYEQYF.

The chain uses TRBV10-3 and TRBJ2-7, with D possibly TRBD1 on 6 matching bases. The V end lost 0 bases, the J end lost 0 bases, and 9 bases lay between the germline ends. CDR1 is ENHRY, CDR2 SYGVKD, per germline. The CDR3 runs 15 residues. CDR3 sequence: CAISESGDTSYEQYF. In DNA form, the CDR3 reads TGTGCCATCAGTGAGTCTGGGGACACCTCCTACGAGCAGTACTTC.

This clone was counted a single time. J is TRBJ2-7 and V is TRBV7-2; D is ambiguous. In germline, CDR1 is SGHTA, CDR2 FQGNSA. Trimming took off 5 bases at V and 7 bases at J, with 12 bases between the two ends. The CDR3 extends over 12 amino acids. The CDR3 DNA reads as TGTGCCAGCAGCCCCAGACGTGAAGAGCAGTACTTC. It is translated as CASSPRREEQYF.

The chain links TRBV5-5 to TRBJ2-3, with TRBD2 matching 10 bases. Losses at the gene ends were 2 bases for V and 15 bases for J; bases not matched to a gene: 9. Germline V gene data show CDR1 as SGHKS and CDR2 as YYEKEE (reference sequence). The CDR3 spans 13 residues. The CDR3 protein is CASSFGTSATFYF. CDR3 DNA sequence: TGTGCCAGCAGCTTTGGGACTAGCGCCACGTTCTATTTT.

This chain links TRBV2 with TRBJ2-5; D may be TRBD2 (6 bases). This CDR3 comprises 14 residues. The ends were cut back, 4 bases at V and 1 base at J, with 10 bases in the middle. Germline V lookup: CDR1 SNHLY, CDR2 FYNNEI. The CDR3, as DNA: TGTGCCAGCAGTGGGGGGGTGGGCCAAGAGACCCAGTACTTC. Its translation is CASSGGVGQETQYF. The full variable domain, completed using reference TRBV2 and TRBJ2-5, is EPEVTQTPSHQVTQMGQEVILRCVPISNHLYFYWYRQILGQKVEFLVSFYNNEISEKSEIFDDQFSVERPDGSNFTLKIRSTKLEDSAMYFCASSGGVGQETQYFGPGTRLLVL.

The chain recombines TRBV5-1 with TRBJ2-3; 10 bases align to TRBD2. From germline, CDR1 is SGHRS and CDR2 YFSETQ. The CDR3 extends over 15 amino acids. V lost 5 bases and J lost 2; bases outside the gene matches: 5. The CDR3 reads CASSELAGPTDTQYF. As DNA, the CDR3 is TGCGCCAGCAGTGAACTAGCGGGGCCCACAGATACGCAGTATTTT.

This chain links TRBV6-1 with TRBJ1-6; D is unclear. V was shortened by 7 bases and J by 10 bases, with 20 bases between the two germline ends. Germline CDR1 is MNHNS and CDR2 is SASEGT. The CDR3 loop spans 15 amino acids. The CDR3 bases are TGTGCCAGCACCAACGGGCCGCTGCCGGGCTCACCCCTCCACTTT. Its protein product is CASTNGPLPGSPLHF.

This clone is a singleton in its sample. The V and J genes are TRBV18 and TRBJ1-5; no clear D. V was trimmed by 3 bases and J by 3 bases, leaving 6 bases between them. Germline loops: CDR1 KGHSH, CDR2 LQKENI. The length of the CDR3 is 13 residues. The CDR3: CASSPGLNQPQHF. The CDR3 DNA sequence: TGTGCCAGCTCACCTGGCCTCAATCAGCCCCAGCATTTT.

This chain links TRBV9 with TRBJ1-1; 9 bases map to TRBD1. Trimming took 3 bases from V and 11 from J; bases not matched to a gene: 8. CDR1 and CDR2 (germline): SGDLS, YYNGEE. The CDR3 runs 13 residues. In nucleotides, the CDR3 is TGTGCCAGCAGCGCATCCGGGACAGGGAACGCTTTCTTT. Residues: CASSASGTGNAFF.

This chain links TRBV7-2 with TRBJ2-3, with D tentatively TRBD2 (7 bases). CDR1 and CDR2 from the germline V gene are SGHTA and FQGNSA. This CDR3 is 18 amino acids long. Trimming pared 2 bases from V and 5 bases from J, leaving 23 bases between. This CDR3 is CASSLLFLGGGMEDTQYF. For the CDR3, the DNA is TGTGCCAGCAGCTTATTATTCCTAGGGGGGGGGATGGAAGATACGCAGTATTTT.

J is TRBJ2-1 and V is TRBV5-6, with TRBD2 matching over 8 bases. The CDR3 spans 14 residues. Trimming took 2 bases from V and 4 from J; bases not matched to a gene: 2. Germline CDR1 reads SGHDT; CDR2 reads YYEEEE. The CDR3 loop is CASSFGRGYNEQFF. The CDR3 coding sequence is TGTGCCAGCAGCTTCGGGAGGGGTTACAATGAGCAGTTCTTC.

CDR3 DNA: TGTGCCAGCAGCGTACGTCCGGGACTAGCGTCGCGAGGGAGCACAGATACGCAGTATTTT. It codes for CASSVRPGLASRGSTDTQYF. This chain connects TRBV9 to TRBJ2-3; 10 bases are a match to TRBD2. The germline V gene encodes CDR1 SGDLS and CDR2 YYNGEE. This CDR3 comprises 20 residues. V trimming: 1 base; J trimming: 0 bases; junction bases outside the gene matches: 14.

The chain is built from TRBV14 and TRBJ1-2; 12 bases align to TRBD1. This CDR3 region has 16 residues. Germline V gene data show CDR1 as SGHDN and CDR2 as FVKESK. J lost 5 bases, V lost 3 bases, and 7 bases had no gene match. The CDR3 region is CASSHPGQGAGYGYTF. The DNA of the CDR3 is TGTGCCAGCAGCCATCCGGGACAGGGGGCTGGTTATGGCTACACCTTC.

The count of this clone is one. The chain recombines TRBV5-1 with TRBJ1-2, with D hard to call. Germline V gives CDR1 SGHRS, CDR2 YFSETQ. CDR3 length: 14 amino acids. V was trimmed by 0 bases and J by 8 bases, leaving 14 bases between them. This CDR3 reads CASSLEPSSRGYTF. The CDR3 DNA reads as TGCGCCAGCAGCTTGGAGCCGTCCTCTCGAGGCTACACCTTC.

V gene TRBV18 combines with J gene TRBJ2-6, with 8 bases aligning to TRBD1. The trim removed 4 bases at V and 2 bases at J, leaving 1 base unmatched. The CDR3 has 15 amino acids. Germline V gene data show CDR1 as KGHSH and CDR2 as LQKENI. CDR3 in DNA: TGTGCCAGCTCACTGACAGGGGCTGGGGCCAACGTCCTGACTTTC. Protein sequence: CASSLTGAGANVLTF.

The CDR3 bases are TGTGCCAGCAGCTCGGGACAAAGAAACTCCGAAGAGACCCAGTACTTC. Amino acid sequence: CASSSGQRNSEETQYF. The chain uses TRBV9 and TRBJ2-5, with D perhaps matching TRBD1 (6 bases). Trimming shortened V by 4 bases and J by 3 bases, and 19 bases separated the two germline ends. The germline V gene has CDR1 SGDLS and CDR2 YYNGEE. This CDR3 spans 16 amino acids.

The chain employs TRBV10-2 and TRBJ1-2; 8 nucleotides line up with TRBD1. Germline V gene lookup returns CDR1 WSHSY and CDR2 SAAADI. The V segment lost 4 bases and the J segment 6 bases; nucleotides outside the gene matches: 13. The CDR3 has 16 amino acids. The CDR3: CASSGRQGAIEDGYTF. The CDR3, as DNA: TGCGCCAGCAGTGGGAGGCAGGGGGCGATAGAAGATGGCTACACCTTC.